The following is a T cell receptor (beta chain) sequence with its context. Its specificity is unknown. Reverse transcription of all isolated RNA meant that expressed TCRB transcripts were sequenced. Profiled with immunoSEQ multiplex PCR; TCRdb holds only in-frame clones, not every one. There are about 160,000 clones in the sample; 9% to 10% occur only once, and roughly 0.72% lies in the top ten. The data are from a study of beta chain features in type 1 diabetes. Turning to the study itself: Healthy donors and patients showed comparable age, gender and cell yields. Notes on the study in general: Among patients with Type 1 diabetes, TCRB CDR3s were moderately but significantly shorter in every one of the four CD4+ subsets.

Over 95% purity was reached by all sorted populations. The CDR3 is made up of 15 amino acids. Germline V lookup: CDR1 MNHEY, CDR2 SMNVEV (reference sequence). With 1 base clipped from V and 8 bases from J, the junction kept 8 bases outside the gene matches. The specimen sequenced was central memory CD4+ T cells from blood. The chain links TRBV27 to TRBJ2-1, with 7 bases lining up with TRBD2. The receptor was derived from a woman between 25 and 40 years old with type 1 diabetes. CDR3 sequence: CASSLFPVGGYEQFF. The CDR3 region has the DNA TGTGCCAGCAGTTTATTCCCCGTGGGAGGGTATGAGCAGTTCTTC.